The T cell receptor (beta chain) under discussion was sequenced for a study of beta chain features in type 1 diabetes. Of note for this clone: Its antigen is unidentified.

Reverse transcribing all isolated RNA meant expressed TCRB transcripts were sequenced. Clones were read by immunoSEQ multiplex PCR, and TCRdb kept only the in-frame ones, dropping some. The sample consists of 60,000 to 75,000 clones, about three fifths of them appearing once. Study-wide results and caveats: Compared with healthy donors, patients appeared to share more similar naive, central memory and regulatory TCRB repertoires.

There are 15 residues in the CDR3. V lost 3 bases and J lost 9; bases outside the gene matches: 4. Germline values: CDR1 SGHTA, CDR2 FQGTGA. Sample: Tregs from blood. The genes are TRBV7-3 and TRBJ2-1; TRBD2 matches at 14 bases. This TCR came from a woman under 30 in good health. The CDR3 loop reads CASSLTSGGAFEQFF. CDR3 DNA: TGTGCCAGCAGCTTGACTAGCGGGGGGGCTTTTGAGCAGTTCTTC.